Below, one T cell receptor (beta chain) is given with its context. This sample was taken from a study of blood T cell repertoires in COVID-19. Overall study context: Samples taken during acute and convalescent COVID-19 were collected in the United States, Italy and Spain. T cells, B-cell-depleted T cells, or PBMCs provided the cDNA or gDNA that served as material.

Original processing methods: Nucleated cell counts were estimated from reference gene primer amplification. Sequencing used immunoSEQ multiplex PCR; TCRdb keeps in-frame clones, though not all of them. That table gives V, J and clone size, and the DNA gave D and trimming. Here the sample spans 95,000 to 150,000 clones, just under 80% being singletons. The length of the CDR3 is 17 residues. Germline V lookup: CDR1 MGHRA, CDR2 YSYEKL. The V end was cut by 0 bases, the J end by 1 base, with 13 bases between. Specimen: peripheral blood. This sequence joins TRBV4-1 and TRBJ1-3; D gene uncertain. The sequence derives from a man between 60 and 70 years old with active or convalescent COVID-19. CDR3 in DNA: TGCGCCAGCAGCCAAGATTTGTCATACATGTCTGGAAACACCATATATTTT. Amino acid sequence: CASSQDLSYMSGNTIYF.